This T cell receptor (beta chain) was recorded in a study of T cells after yellow fever vaccination. About the research overall: It was SMART-Seq v4 Ultra Low Input that prepared the fractions with low cell numbers. Study outcomes and limitations: Across the CD4 and CD8 compartments, a small share of clonotypes was present in both. Reappearance after the booster was observed for most primary-vaccination clones (about 97% CD4, about 91% CD8).

Only a few counts were recorded for this clonotype. Its antigen remains unknown. The 5'RACE template-switching step produced TCR cDNA and added a universal primer site and UMIs. TCRdb re-analysed the 5' RACE reads in MiXCR, keeping a single row per CDR3 protein. Of 450,000 to 650,000 distinct CDR3 sequences in the sample, approximately 13% were seen once. The CDR3 is 13 residues long. Germline-derived CDR1 and CDR2 are SGHRS and YFSETQ. Trimming took off 6 bases at V and 0 bases at J, with 9 bases between the two ends. The chain is built from TRBV5-1 and TRBJ1-1; D is unresolved. The sequenced sample was PBMCs, obtained on the day of the yellow fever booster vaccination. The sequence came from a man aged 30 to 45 who received the YFV17D yellow fever vaccine. The CDR3 DNA reads as TGCGCCAGCACTGAGAGTATGAACACTGAAGCTTTCTTT. Protein sequence: CASTESMNTEAFF. Complete variable domain (other parts from reference TRBV5-1 and TRBJ1-1): KAGVTQTPRYLIKTRGQQVTLSCSPISGHRSVSWYQQTPGQGLQFLFEYFSETQRNKGNFPGRFSGRQFSNSRSEMNVSTLELGDSALYLCASTESMNTEAFFGQGTRLTVV.